This passage covers 15 T cell receptor beta chains from one sample sequenced in a study of memory B cells and T cells in multiple sclerosis. The assay was immunoSEQ multiplex PCR, and TCRdb's table has in-frame clones only and misses some. Counted here are about 7,600 clones, about 60% occurring once; the ten biggest clones make up about 30%. Sequencing was performed on memory (CD45RO+) CD8+ T cells from blood. These receptors were obtained from a human donor with multiple sclerosis.

To note about this clone: At one end the junction does not follow the germline gene, possibly because of a read error. This chain connects TRBV7-9 to TRBJ1-1; 7 bases line up with TRBD1. CDR3 length: 16 amino acids. Germline CDR1 is SEHNR and CDR2 is FQNEAQ (reference sequence). The CDR3 bases are TGTGCCAACAGCTCTACCCGCAGGGGGAGGAGGACTGAAGCTTTCTTT. As protein: CANSSTRRGRRTEAFF.

This chain uses TRBV7-9 with TRBJ2-2; 7 bases are a match to TRBD2. The CDR3 totals 17 residues. Trimming removed 5 bases from V and 7 bases from J; junction bases left unmatched: 16. CDR1 is SEHNR and CDR2 is FQNEAQ in the germline V gene (reference sequence). The CDR3 region is CASSPPLGGGPIGELFF. The CDR3 DNA is TGTGCCAGCAGCCCCCCCCTCGGGGGAGGGCCTATCGGGGAGCTGTTTTTT.

This sequence joins TRBV6-5 and TRBJ2-5; the match to TRBD2 covers 10 bases. After removal of 2 bases from V and 5 bases from J, the junction contained 2 bases not matched to a gene. From germline, CDR1 is MNHEY and CDR2 SVGAGI. This CDR3 region has 14 residues. The CDR3 sequence is CASSYIAGGETQYF. DNA for the CDR3: TGTGCCAGCAGTTACATAGCGGGGGGTGAGACCCAGTACTTC.

The chain carries TRBV15 and TRBJ2-5; 8 nucleotides match TRBD1. The J call could be wrong; TRBJ2-7 is a better fit for the DNA end. CDR3 length equals 15 residues. Germline CDR1 is LNHNV and CDR2 is YYDKDF (reference sequence). In DNA form, the CDR3 reads TGTGCCACCAGCAGAGAAAACAGGGGGGCCTACGAGCAGTACTTC. Protein sequence: CATSRENRGAYEQYF.

This clone counts as medium-sized. This chain connects TRBV6-5 to TRBJ1-1; TRBD1 agrees at 7 bases. CDR3 size: 14 residues. The trim removed 2 bases at V and 0 bases at J, leaving 0 bases unmatched. Germline V gene sequence: CDR1 MNHEY, CDR2 SVGAGI. The CDR3 loop is CASSYRGLNTEAFF. DNA of the CDR3: TGTGCCAGCAGTTACAGGGGGCTGAACACTGAAGCTTTCTTT.

This clone was detected only a few times. This chain connects TRBV28 to TRBJ1-3, with D hard to call. CDR1 and CDR2 (germline): MDHEN, SYDVKM. The CDR3 loop spans 16 amino acids. With 6 bases removed from V and 2 bases from J, the gap between germline ends came to 17 bases. The CDR3 DNA reads TGTGCCAGCAGCCCCCAGGCGGGGAGAACTGGAAACACCATATATTTT. This gives the protein CASSPQAGRTGNTIYF.

On this clone itself: At one boundary the junction diverges from the germline segment, which might be a read error. The chain carries TRBV5-3 and TRBJ2-7; a weak D match, TRBD1 (5 bases). TRBV5-3 is classed as an ORF, of uncertain function. The CDR3 is 13 amino acids. The CDR3 loop is CASSLAQADEQYF. CDR3 DNA: TGTGCCAGCAGCTTGGCACAGGCCGACGAGCAGTACTTC.

There are a few counts of this clone. V and J are TRBV19 and TRBJ2-1; 9 bases are a match to TRBD2. The CDR3 contains 15 residues. The germline V gene encodes CDR1 LNHDA and CDR2 SQIVND (reference sequence). V lost 3 bases and J lost 6; bases outside the gene matches: 6. The CDR3 is CASSIGLAGSNEQFF. The CDR3 DNA is TGTGCCAGTAGTATTGGCCTAGCGGGATCCAATGAGCAGTTCTTC.

By share of the sample, this clone is medium-sized. The chain carries TRBV29-1 and TRBJ2-5, with 10 nucleotides matching TRBD2. Germline lookup yields CDR1 SQVTM and CDR2 ANQGSEA. V lost 2 bases and J lost 5; bases outside the gene matches: 8. The CDR3 is made up of 15 amino acids. CDR3 amino acids: CSVESGTSVFETQYF. The CDR3 region has the DNA TGCAGCGTTGAATCCGGGACTAGCGTATTCGAGACCCAGTACTTC.

With respect to this clone: The sample holds other DNA sequences that translate to the same CDR3. This chain links TRBV28 with TRBJ2-7, with no clear D. Deletions cut 3 bases from V and 3 bases from J, with 9 bases between. The CDR3 is made up of 13 amino acids. In germline, CDR1 is MDHEN, CDR2 SYDVKM. The CDR3 coding sequence is TGTGCCAGCAGTTTCCCACAGAACTACGAGCAGTACTTC. Translated, it gives CASSFPQNYEQYF. Full variable domain (remainder filled in from reference TRBV28 and TRBJ2-7): DVKVTQSSRYLVKRTGEKVFLECVQDMDHENMFWYRQDPGLGLRLIYFSYDVKMKEKGDIPEGYSVSREKKERFSLILESASTNQTSMYLCASSFPQNYEQYFGPGTRLTVT.

In its sample, this clone was seen a few times. The chain carries TRBV9 and TRBJ2-2; 9 bases agree with TRBD1. CDR1 is SGDLS and CDR2 is YYNGEE in the germline V gene. V was clipped by 3 bases and J by 5 bases; unmatched bases: 8. The CDR3 runs 16 residues. CDR3 in amino acids: CASSEQRQGGTGELFF. Here the CDR3 DNA reads TGTGCCAGCAGCGAACAACGACAGGGGGGAACCGGGGAGCTGTTTTTT.

This clone is deemed medium-sized. The gene calls are TRBV7-9 and TRBJ1-1, with D tentatively TRBD1 (5 bases). V lost 5 bases, J lost 10 bases, and 14 bases lay in between. This CDR3 region has 12 residues. Germline values: CDR1 SEHNR, CDR2 FQNEAQ (reference sequence). CDR3 sequence reads: CASSDSGLRAFF. The CDR3 region has the DNA TGTGCCAGCAGCGATTCAGGGTTAAGAGCTTTCTTT.

V gene TRBV11-3 combines with J gene TRBJ2-1, with 7 bases that match TRBD2. The V gene's germline CDR1 is SGHNT and CDR2 YENEEA. V lost 0 bases to trimming and J lost 0 bases; unmatched junction nucleotides: 2. The CDR3 length is 16 residues. The CDR3 is CASSLEAGRSYNEQFF. CDR3 bases: TGTGCCAGCAGCTTAGAAGCGGGACGCTCCTACAATGAGCAGTTCTTC.

V and J are TRBV27 and TRBJ2-7; 8 bases are a match to TRBD1. Germline loops: CDR1 MNHEY, CDR2 SMNVEV (reference sequence). Trimming cost V 5 bases and J 1 base; bases outside gene matches: 7. CDR3 length: 15 amino acids. In DNA, the CDR3 is TGTGCCAGCAGTAACTTTGACAGGGGATCCTACGAGCAGTACTTC. This sequence encodes CASSNFDRGSYEQYF.

The chain recombines TRBV10-2 with TRBJ2-1; the D gene is possibly TRBD1 (6 bases). Trimming removed 4 bases from V and 5 bases from J, with 18 bases in between. Germline CDR1 WSHSY, CDR2 SAAADI. This CDR3 comprises 16 residues. The CDR3 DNA follows: TGCGCCAGCAGTGTATTCTCCGGGACACCTAACAATGAGCAGTTCTTC. It translates to CASSVFSGTPNNEQFF.